This T cell receptor (beta chain) appears in the sequencing data of a study of molecular identifiers for immune sequencing clone quantification. Study-wide findings and caveats: Highly expanded clone sizes could end up underestimated if a barcode were shared by identical TCR molecules. Effector cells had over 98% of their molecules in clones above 20 RNA copies, while naive cells had under 1%.

Germline CDR1 LNHDA, CDR2 SQIVND (reference sequence). CDR3 length: 11 amino acids. Trimming cost V 5 bases and J 16 bases; bases outside gene matches: 7. TCRdb re-derived calls from the PCR reads in MiXCR, one entry per CDR3 protein. The profile shows about 500,000 distinct CDR3 sequences, roughly a fifth of them singletons. This clonotype was counted only a few times. The antigen is not known. Sequencing was done on a sample of naive CD8+ T cells from blood, with Jurkat cell RNA spiked in. Regarding subset: FACS-sorted CD8+CD4-CCR7+CD45RA+ naive T cells. The clonotype was recovered from a human donor in good health. Some libraries in this study had Jurkat cell RNA spiked in. The chain uses TRBV19 and TRBJ1-4, with TRBD1 matching over 7 bases. DNA for the CDR3: TGTGCCAGTAGTCCAGGGACAGTTCGGTTTTTT. The encoded protein is CASSPGTVRFF. The variable domain in full, completed from reference TRBV19 and TRBJ1-4, reads DGGITQSPKYLFRKEGQNVTLSCEQNLNHDAMYWYRQDPGQGLRLIYYSQIVNDFQKGDIAEGYSVSREKKESFPLTVTSAQKNPTAFYLCASSPGTVRFFGSGTQLSVL.